This is a list of T cell receptor beta chains from one sample in a study of shared clonotypes between healthy human individuals. Here immunoSEQ multiplex PCR was the method, and the copy in TCRdb shows in-frame clones only, minus some. This repertoire shows roughly 1.5 million clones, nearly 99% found once; its top ten account for about 0.42%. Sequenced sample: naive CD4+ T cells sorted from blood. All receptors derive from a man in his thirties or forties in good health. Both conserved end residues are part of each CDR3. Each record gives: V gene, clone size, D gene, J gene, CDR3 DNA, CDR3 protein. The D gene is left open where the match is weak. Not every row has a clone size; where given, it reads once, few, many or a size class.

TRBV11-2	once	TRBD1	TRBJ2-2	TGTGCCAGCAGCTCACACAGGGGCAACACCGGGGAGCTGTTTTTT	CASSSHRGNTGELFF
TRBV6-1	.	.	TRBJ2-7	TGTGCCAGCAACCTGGATAGGACTTACGAGCAGTACTTC	CASNLDRTYEQYF
TRBV10-1	.	TRBD2	TRBJ2-7	TGCGCCAGCAGTGCCGGGACTAGCTACGAGCAGTACTTC	CASSAGTSYEQYF
TRBV28	.	TRBD2	TRBJ2-1	TGTGCCAGCAGTTCCTACTACCGACTAGCGGCGAACTACAATGAGCAGTTCTTC	CASSSYYRLAANYNEQFF
TRBV7-9	.	.	TRBJ2-1	TGTGCCAGCAGCTTATGGGCAAATGAGCAGTTCTTC	CASSLWANEQFF
TRBV5-1	.	.	TRBJ2-7	TGCGCCAGCAGCCCTACGTTCGGGACACTATACGAGCAGTACTTC	CASSPTFGTLYEQYF
TRBV5-1	.	TRBD1	TRBJ2-7	TGCGCCAGCAGCTTGGGTAGGGGGCCCTACGAGCAGTACTTC	CASSLGRGPYEQYF
TRBV6-5	.	.	TRBJ1-1	TGTGCCAGCAGTTACTCGATGGTTGGGACTGAAGCTTTCTTT	CASSYSMVGTEAFF
TRBV5-4	.	.	TRBJ2-1	TGTGCCAGCAGCTTAGACTACGAGCAGTTCTTC	CASSLDYEQFF
TRBV18	.	.	TRBJ1-5	TGTGCCAGCTCACAAACGGGGATGAAGCCCCAGCATTTT	CASSQTGMKPQHF
TRBV5-4	.	.	TRBJ2-7	TGTGCCAGCAGCTTGGCCGGCGGGACACACTACGAGCAGTACTTC	CASSLAGGTHYEQYF
TRBV18	.	.	TRBJ2-7	TGTGCCAGCTCAAGCGGACAGAGCTACGAGCAGTACTTC	CASSSGQSYEQYF
TRBV15	.	TRBD1	TRBJ1-1	TGTGCCACCAGCAGAGGCAGGGGGACTGAAGCTTTCTTT	CATSRGRGTEAFF
TRBV5-1	.	.	TRBJ2-3	TGCGCCAGCAGCTTAGGAGTAGGTAGCTCTGATACGCAGTATTTT	CASSLGVGSSDTQYF
TRBV11-2	.	.	TRBJ2-5	TGTGCCAGCAGCTTGGTGGATGAAGAGACCCAGTACTTC	CASSLVDEETQYF
TRBV7-6	once	TRBD2	TRBJ2-1	TGTGCCAGCAGCTCCGTCCTAGCGGGGGACAATGAGCAGTTCTTC	CASSSVLAGDNEQFF
TRBV4-1	.	.	TRBJ2-3	TGCGCCAGCATGTCGAGAAGCACAGATACGCAGTATTTT	CASMSRSTDTQYF
TRBV6-1	.	.	TRBJ1-2	TGTGCCAGCAACACCGGTAGGGCCTCTGGCTACACCTTC	CASNTGRASGYTF
TRBV6-4	.	TRBD2	TRBJ2-1	TGTGCCAGCAGCCCCGGACTAGCGGGATTCGCCTACAATGAGCAGTTCTTC	CASSPGLAGFAYNEQFF
TRBV10-3	.	TRBD2	TRBJ2-1	TGTGCCACCTCTTTAGCGGGAGTCGACAATGAGCAGTTCTTC	CATSLAGVDNEQFF
TRBV11-2	.	TRBD2	TRBJ2-7	TGTGCCAGCAGACCTACTAGCGGGAGGGCCTACGAGCAGTACTTC	CASRPTSGRAYEQYF
TRBV6-5	.	.	TRBJ2-7	TGTGCCAGCAGTTATCTCACCGACGGCGAGCAGTACTTC	CASSYLTDGEQYF
TRBV5-1	.	TRBD2	TRBJ2-1	TGCGCCAGCAGCTTCCGATTAGCGGGAGCGAACAATGAGCAGTTCTTC	CASSFRLAGANNEQFF
TRBV2	.	.	TRBJ2-1	TGTGCCAGCAGTGAAGTCACTAGGGCGGGCGGTCCTGAGCAGTTCTTC	CASSEVTRAGGPEQFF
TRBV5-1	.	TRBD1	TRBJ1-2	TGCGCCAGCAGCTTATCAGGGACAGGGAGCTACGGCTACACCTTC	CASSLSGTGSYGYTF
TRBV7-3	.	TRBD1	TRBJ2-2	TGTGCCAGCAGCCCGGACAGGCCCGGGGAGCTGTTTTTT	CASSPDRPGELFF
TRBV9	once	.	TRBJ2-3	TGTGCCAGCAGAGATCTCCGTAAGGGCGGCACAGATACGCAGTATTTT	CASRDLRKGGTDTQYF
TRBV2	.	.	TRBJ2-7	TGTGCCAGCAGTGGTAGAAGAGAACTCATATACGAGCAGTACTTC	CASSGRRELIYEQYF
TRBV7-6	.	.	TRBJ2-3	TGTGCCAGCAGCTTAGCGGTTATCGCTCACCCCCCACAGGGTACGCAGTATTTT	CASSLAVIAHPPQGTQYF
TRBV7-8	.	.	TRBJ2-5	TGTGCCAGCAGCTTACGGGACCGCCTGGCCCAAGAGACCCAGTACTTC	CASSLRDRLAQETQYF
TRBV7-8	.	.	TRBJ2-1	TGTGCCAGCAGCTTGCGGGACAGCTCCTACAATGAGCAGTTCTTC	CASSLRDSSYNEQFF
TRBV18	.	.	TRBJ1-1	TGTGCCAGCTCACCACGGCGGGGAGGCGGCACTGAAGCTTTCTTT	CASSPRRGGGTEAFF
TRBV5-1	.	.	TRBJ2-1	TGCGCCAGCAGCGTTAACAATGAGCAGTTCTTC	CASSVNNEQFF
TRBV10-3	.	TRBD1	TRBJ1-2	TGTGCCATCAGTGAGTCGGACAGGGAGAAGGATGGCTACACCTTC	CAISESDREKDGYTF
TRBV29-1	once	TRBD1	TRBJ2-4	TGCAGCGTGGGGGGACAGGTTTCCGACATTCGGTACTTC	CSVGGQVSDIRYF
TRBV10-3	.	.	TRBJ1-4	TGTGCCATCAGTGCTGGGGTGGGGGAAAAACTGTTTTTT	CAISAGVGEKLFF
TRBV18	.	.	TRBJ2-1	TGTGCCAGCTCACCGATGATTCTCGGGGCGGGACGTGTCAGTAATGAGCAGTTCTTC	CASSPMILGAGRVSNEQFF
TRBV28	.	TRBD1	TRBJ2-3	TGTGCCAGCAGTTATCCAGGGGGCCAGACAGATACGCAGTATTTT	CASSYPGGQTDTQYF
TRBV7-3	.	.	TRBJ2-3	TGTGCCAGCAGCTTAAAAGGAGGGCCATCAACAGATACGCAGTATTTT	CASSLKGGPSTDTQYF
TRBV5-1	.	.	TRBJ2-5	TGCGCCAGCAGCCCGCCCGGGGTGGAGACCCAGTACTTC	CASSPPGVETQYF
TRBV7-2	.	.	TRBJ1-5	TGTGCCAGCAGCTTAGCGTTCGGGAGAGGTGGCAATCAGCCCCAGCATTTT	CASSLAFGRGGNQPQHF
TRBV7-2	.	.	TRBJ2-1	TGTGCCAGCAGCTTCCATGATGTGGACTACAATGAGCAGTTCTTC	CASSFHDVDYNEQFF
TRBV15	.	TRBD1	TRBJ1-1	TGTGCCACCAGCAAATCGGGACAGGGGATAACTGAAGCTTTCTTT	CATSKSGQGITEAFF
TRBV10-1	.	.	TRBJ2-1	TGCGCCAGCAGTTCTACCGTAGGTCGGGTACTCAATGAGCAGTTCTTC	CASSSTVGRVLNEQFF
TRBV6-1	.	.	TRBJ1-1	TGTGCCAGCAGGGAGAGGTACAGGGAGAACACTGAAGCTTTCTTT	CASRERYRENTEAFF
TRBV10-1	.	.	TRBJ2-6	TGCGCCAGCAGTGAGTTAAAACCATACCTGAGGGCCAACGTCCTGACTTTC	CASSELKPYLRANVLTF
TRBV11-2	.	.	TRBJ2-7	TGTGCCAGCAGCTTAAAGCTGATCCCCCTCTTTTACGAGCAGTACTTC	CASSLKLIPLFYEQYF
TRBV6-6	.	.	TRBJ2-7	TGTGCCAGCAGTTACTCGACACTCGAGCAGTACTTC	CASSYSTLEQYF
TRBV19	.	.	TRBJ2-7	TGTGCCAGTAGTACGCAAAACCGGGACTCTCCATACGAGCAGTACTTC	CASSTQNRDSPYEQYF